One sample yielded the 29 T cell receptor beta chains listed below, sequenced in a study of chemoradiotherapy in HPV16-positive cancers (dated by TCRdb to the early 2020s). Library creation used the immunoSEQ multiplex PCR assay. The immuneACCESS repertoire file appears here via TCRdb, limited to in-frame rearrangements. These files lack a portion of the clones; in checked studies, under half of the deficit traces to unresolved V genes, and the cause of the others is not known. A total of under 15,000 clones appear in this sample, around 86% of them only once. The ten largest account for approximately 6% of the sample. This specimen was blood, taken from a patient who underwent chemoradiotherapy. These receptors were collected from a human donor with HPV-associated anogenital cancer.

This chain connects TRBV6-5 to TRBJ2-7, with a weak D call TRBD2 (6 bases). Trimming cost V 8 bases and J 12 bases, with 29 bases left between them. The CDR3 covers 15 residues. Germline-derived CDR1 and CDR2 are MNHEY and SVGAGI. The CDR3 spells CASGSREAPRGSLYV. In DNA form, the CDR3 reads TGTGCCAGCGGTTCAAGGGAGGCCCCCCGAGGGAGCTTGTACGTC.

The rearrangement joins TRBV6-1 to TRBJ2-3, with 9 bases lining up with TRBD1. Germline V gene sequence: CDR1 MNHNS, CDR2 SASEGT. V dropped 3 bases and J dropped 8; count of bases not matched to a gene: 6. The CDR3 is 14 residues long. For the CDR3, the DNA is TGTGCCAGCAGTGAGGGACAGGGAGTCGGTACGCAGTATTTT. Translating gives CASSEGQGVGTQYF.

CDR3 sequence: CASSYSPGGNEKLFF. Here the CDR3 DNA reads TGTGCCAGCAGTTACTCGCCAGGTGGGAATGAAAAACTGTTTTTT. The rearrangement links TRBV6-5 to TRBJ1-4; D unclear. Germline V CDR1 and CDR2: MNHEY, SVGAGI. CDR3 length equals 15 residues. Trimming pared 0 bases from V and 5 bases from J, leaving 10 bases between.

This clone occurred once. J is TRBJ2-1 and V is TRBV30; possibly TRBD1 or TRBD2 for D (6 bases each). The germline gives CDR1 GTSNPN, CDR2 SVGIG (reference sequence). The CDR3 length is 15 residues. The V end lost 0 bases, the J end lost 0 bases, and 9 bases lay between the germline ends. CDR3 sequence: CAWSVGGLSYNEQFF. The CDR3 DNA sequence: TGTGCCTGGAGTGTGGGGGGCCTCTCCTACAATGAGCAGTTCTTC.

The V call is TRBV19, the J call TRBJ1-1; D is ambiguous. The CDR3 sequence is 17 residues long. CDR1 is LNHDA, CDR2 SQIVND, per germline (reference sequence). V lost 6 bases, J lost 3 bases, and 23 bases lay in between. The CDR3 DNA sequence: TGTGCCAGTAGAGGAGGAGGGCGCAGGAGTGCGGACACTGAAGCTTTCTTT. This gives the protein CASRGGGRRSADTEAFF. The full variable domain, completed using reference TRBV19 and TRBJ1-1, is DGGITQSPKYLFRKEGQNVTLSCEQNLNHDAMYWYRQDPGQGLRLIYYSQIVNDFQKGDIAEGYSVSREKKESFPLTVTSAQKNPTAFYLCASRGGGRRSADTEAFFGQGTRLTVV.

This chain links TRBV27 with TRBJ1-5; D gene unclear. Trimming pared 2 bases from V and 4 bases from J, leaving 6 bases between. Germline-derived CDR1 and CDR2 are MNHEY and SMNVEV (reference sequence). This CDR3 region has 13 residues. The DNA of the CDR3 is TGTGCCAGCAGTTTACGAGGAAATCAGCCCCAGCATTTT. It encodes CASSLRGNQPQHF.

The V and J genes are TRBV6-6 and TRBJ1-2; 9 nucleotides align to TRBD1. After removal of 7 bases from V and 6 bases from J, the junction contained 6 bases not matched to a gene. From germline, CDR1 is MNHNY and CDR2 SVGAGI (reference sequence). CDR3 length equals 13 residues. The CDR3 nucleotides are TGTGCCAGCACACATACAGGGGGCGATGGCTACACCTTC. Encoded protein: CASTHTGGDGYTF.

The CDR3 loop is CASSSGLAGTGELFF. CDR3 nucleotides: TGTGCCAGCAGTTCGGGACTAGCGGGTACCGGGGAGCTGTTTTTT. The V gene is TRBV5-4, the J gene TRBJ2-2; 12 nucleotides agree with TRBD2. J was trimmed by 5 bases and V by 5 bases; bases with no gene match: 4. Germline values: CDR1 SGHNT, CDR2 YYREEE (reference sequence). The CDR3 totals 15 residues.

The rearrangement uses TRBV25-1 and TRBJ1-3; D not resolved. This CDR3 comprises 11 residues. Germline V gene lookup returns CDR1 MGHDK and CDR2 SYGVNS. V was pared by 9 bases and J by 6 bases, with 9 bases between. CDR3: CASGTLNTIYF. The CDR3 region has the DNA TGTGCCAGTGGTACCCTAAACACCATATATTTT.

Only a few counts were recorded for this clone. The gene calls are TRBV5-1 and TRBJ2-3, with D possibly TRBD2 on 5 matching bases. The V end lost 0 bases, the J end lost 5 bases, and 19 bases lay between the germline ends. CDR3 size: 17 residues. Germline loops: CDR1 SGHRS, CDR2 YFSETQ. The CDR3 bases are TGCGCCAGCAGCTTGGCGTTTCGGGGATTGTCCAGAGATACGCAGTATTTT. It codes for CASSLAFRGLSRDTQYF.

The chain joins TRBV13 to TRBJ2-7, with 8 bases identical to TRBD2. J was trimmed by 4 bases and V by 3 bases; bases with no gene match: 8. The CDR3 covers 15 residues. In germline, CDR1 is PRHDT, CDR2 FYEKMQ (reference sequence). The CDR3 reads CASSFRGGGEYEQYF. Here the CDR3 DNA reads TGTGCCAGCAGCTTTCGGGGGGGCGGGGAGTACGAGCAGTACTTC.

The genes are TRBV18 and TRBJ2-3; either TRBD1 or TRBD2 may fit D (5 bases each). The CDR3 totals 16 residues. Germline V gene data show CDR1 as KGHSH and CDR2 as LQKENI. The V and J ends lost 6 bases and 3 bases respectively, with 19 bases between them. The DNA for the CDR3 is TGTGCCAGCTCGCATACCCGGGACGTAAATACAGATACGCAGTATTTT. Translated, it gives CASSHTRDVNTDTQYF.

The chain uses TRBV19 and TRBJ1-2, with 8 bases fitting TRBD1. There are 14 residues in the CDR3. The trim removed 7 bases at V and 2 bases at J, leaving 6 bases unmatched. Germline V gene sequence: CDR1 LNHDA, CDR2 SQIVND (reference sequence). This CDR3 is CASTPRGLNYGYTF. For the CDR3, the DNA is TGTGCCAGTACTCCCAGGGGGCTAAACTATGGCTACACCTTC.

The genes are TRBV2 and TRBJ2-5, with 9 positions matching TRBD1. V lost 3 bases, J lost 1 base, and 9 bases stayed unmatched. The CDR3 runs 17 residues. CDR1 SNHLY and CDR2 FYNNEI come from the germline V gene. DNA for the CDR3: TGTGCCAGCAGTGAGGGGACAGGGAGTTTGTTCCAAGAGACCCAGTACTTC. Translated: CASSEGTGSLFQETQYF.

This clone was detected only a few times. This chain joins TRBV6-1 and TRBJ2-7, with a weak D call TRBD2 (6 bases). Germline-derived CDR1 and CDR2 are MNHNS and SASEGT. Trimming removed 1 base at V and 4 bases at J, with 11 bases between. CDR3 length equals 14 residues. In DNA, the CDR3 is TGTGCCAGCAGTGAAGATTGGGGGGTTTACGAGCAGTACGTC. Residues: CASSEDWGVYEQYV.

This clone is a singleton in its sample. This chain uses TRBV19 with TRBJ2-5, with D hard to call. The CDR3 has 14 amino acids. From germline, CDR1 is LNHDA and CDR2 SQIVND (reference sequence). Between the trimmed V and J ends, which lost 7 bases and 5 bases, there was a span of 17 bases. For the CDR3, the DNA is TGTGCCAGTACCACCTCCAGGCCTGGGGAGACCCAGTACTTC. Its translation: CASTTSRPGETQYF.

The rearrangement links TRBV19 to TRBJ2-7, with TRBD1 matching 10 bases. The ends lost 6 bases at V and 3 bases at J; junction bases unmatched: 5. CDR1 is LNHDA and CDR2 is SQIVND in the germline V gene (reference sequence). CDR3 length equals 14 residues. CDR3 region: CASSVGQGGYEQYF. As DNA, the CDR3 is TGTGCCAGTAGCGTAGGACAGGGGGGCTACGAGCAGTACTTC.

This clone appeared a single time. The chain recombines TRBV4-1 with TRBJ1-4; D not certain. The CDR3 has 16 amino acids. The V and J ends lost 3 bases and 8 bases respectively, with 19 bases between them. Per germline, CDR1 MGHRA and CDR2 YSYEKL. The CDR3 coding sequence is TGCGCCAGCAGCCACGGGTCCATGGCTTTGGGAGAAAAACTGTTTTTT. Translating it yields CASSHGSMALGEKLFF.

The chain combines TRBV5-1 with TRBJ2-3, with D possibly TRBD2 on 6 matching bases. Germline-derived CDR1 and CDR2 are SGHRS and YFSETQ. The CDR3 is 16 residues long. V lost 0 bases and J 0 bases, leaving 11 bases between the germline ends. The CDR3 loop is CASSLGGGASTDTQYF. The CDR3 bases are TGCGCCAGCAGCTTGGGTGGCGGGGCTAGCACAGATACGCAGTATTTT.

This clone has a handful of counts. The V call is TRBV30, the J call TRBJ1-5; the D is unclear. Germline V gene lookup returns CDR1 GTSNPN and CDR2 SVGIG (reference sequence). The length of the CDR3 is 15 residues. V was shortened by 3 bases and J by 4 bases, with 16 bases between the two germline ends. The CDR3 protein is CAWSPNRGFNQPQHF. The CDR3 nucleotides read TGTGCCTGGAGCCCGAACCGGGGATTTAATCAGCCCCAGCATTTT.

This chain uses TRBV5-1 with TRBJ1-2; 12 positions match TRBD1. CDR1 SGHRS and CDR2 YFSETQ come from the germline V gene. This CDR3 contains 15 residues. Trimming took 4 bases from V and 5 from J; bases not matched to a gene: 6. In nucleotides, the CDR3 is TGCGCCAGCAGCCAGGGGACAGGGGGCTTTTATGGCTACACCTTC. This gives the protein CASSQGTGGFYGYTF.

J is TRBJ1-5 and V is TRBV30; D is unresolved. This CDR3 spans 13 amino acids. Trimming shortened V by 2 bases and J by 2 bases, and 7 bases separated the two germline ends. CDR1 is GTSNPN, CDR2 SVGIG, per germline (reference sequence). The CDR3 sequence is CAWSNGRNQPQHF. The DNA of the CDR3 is TGTGCCTGGAGTAATGGGCGCAATCAGCCCCAGCATTTT.

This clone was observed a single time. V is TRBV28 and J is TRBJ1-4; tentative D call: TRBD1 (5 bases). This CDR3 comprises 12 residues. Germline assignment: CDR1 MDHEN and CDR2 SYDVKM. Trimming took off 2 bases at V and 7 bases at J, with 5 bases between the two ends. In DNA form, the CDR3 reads TGTGCCAGCAGTTTACAGGGTGAAAAACTGTTTTTT. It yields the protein CASSLQGEKLFF.

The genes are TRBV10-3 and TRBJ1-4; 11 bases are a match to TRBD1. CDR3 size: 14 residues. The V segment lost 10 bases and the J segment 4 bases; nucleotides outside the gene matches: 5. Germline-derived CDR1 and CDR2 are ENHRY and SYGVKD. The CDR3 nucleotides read TGTGCCACTAGCGGGACAGGGGGTAATGAAAAACTGTTTTTT. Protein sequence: CATSGTGGNEKLFF.

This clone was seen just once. The CDR3: CASSIGQGLSGEQFF. For the CDR3, the DNA is TGCGCCAGCAGCATCGGACAGGGCCTGTCGGGTGAGCAGTTCTTC. The chain is built from TRBV5-1 and TRBJ2-1; TRBD1 matches 8 bases. V lost 4 bases to trimming and J lost 9 bases; unmatched junction nucleotides: 12. The CDR3 loop spans 15 amino acids. CDR1 and CDR2 (germline): SGHRS, YFSETQ.

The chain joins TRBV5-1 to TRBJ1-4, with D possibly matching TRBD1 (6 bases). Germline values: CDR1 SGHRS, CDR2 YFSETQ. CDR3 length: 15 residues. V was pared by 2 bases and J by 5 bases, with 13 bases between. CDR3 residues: CASSLQGKVNEKLFF. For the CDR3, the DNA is TGCGCCAGCAGCTTACAGGGAAAGGTGAATGAAAAACTGTTTTTT.

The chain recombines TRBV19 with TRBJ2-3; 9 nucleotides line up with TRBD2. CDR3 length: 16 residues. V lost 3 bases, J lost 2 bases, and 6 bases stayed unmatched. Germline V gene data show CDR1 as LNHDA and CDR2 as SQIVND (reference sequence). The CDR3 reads CASSIQAGGSTDTQYF. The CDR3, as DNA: TGTGCCAGTAGTATCCAAGCGGGGGGTTCCACAGATACGCAGTATTTT.

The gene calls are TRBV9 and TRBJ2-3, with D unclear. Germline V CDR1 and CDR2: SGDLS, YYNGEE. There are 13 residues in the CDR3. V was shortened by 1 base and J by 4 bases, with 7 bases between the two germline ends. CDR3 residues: CASSVNNADTQYF. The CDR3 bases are TGTGCCAGCAGCGTAAACAACGCAGATACGCAGTATTTT.

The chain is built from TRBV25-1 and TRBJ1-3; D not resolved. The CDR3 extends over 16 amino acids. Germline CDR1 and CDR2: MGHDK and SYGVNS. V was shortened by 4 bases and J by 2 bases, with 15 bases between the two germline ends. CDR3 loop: CASSGRWRSTGNTIYF. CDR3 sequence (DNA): TGTGCCAGCAGTGGAAGATGGCGTTCGACTGGAAACACCATATATTTT.